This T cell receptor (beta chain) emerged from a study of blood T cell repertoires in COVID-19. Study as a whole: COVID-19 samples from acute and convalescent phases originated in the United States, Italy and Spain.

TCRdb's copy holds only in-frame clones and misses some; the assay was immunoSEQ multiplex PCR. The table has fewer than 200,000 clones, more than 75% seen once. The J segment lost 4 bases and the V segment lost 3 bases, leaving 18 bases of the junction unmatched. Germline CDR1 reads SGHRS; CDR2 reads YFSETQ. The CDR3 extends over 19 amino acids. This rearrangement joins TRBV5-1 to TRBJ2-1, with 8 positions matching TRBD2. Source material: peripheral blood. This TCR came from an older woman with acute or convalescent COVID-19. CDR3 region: CASSSRPLAGGRSYNEQFF. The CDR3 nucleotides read TGCGCCAGCAGCTCGAGGCCCCTGGCTGGCGGGAGGTCATACAATGAGCAGTTCTTC.